A selection of T cell receptor beta chains follows, all from one sample in a study of blood T cell repertoires in COVID-19. Clones were read by immunoSEQ multiplex PCR, and TCRdb kept only the in-frame ones, dropping some. The sample yields about 380,000 clones, about 85% seen once. The sample comprised peripheral blood. The receptors originated from a woman aged 18-29 years with acute or convalescent COVID-19. CDR3s include the opening cysteine and the closing phenylalanine or tryptophan. A D gene is named only where the DNA matches it firmly. The listing skips clone size in some rows; elsewhere it reads once, few, many or a size class.

V: TRBV13
D: -
size: -
J: TRBJ2-4
CDR3: CASSSQGTAKNIQYF
DNA: TGTGCCAGCAGCTCACAGGGAACGGCCAAAAACATTCAGTACTTC

V: TRBV7-9
D: TRBD2
size: -
J: TRBJ2-1
CDR3: CASSQRLAGGSKNEQFF
DNA: TGTGCCAGCAGTCAACGACTAGCGGGAGGGTCTAAGAATGAGCAGTTCTTC

V: TRBV6-5
D: TRBD2
size: -
J: TRBJ2-3
CDR3: CASSYSPSGATDTQYF
DNA: TGTGCCAGCAGTTACTCGCCTAGCGGGGCCACAGATACGCAGTATTTT

V: TRBV24-1
D: -
size: once
J: TRBJ2-5
CDR3: CATSDLKFGGVETQYF
DNA: TGTGCCACCAGTGATTTGAAATTCGGAGGGGTAGAGACCCAGTACTTC

V: TRBV6-5
D: -
size: -
J: TRBJ1-1
CDR3: CASRQGSLLEAFF
DNA: TGTGCCAGCAGACAGGGTTCTCTTCTAGAAGCTTTCTTT

V: TRBV3-1/TRBV3-2
D: TRBD2
size: once
J: TRBJ2-5
CDR3: CASSRTSGGQETQYF
DNA: TGTGCCAGCAGCCGGACTAGCGGAGGCCAAGAGACCCAGTACTTC

V: TRBV27
D: TRBD1
size: -
J: TRBJ2-7
CDR3: CASSLRGQPYEQYF
DNA: TGTGCCAGCAGTTTACGGGGACAGCCCTACGAGCAGTACTTC

V: TRBV21-1
D: -
size: -
J: TRBJ1-5
CDR3: CASRGGGKVSNQPQHF
DNA: TGTGCCAGCAGGGGAGGGGGTAAGGTGAGCAATCAGCCCCAGCATTTT

V: TRBV9
D: -
size: -
J: TRBJ1-2
CDR3: CASSVEGVQGYTF
DNA: TGTGCCAGCAGCGTAGAGGGGGTGCAAGGCTACACCTTC

V: TRBV19
D: TRBD1
size: -
J: TRBJ1-5
CDR3: CASSIVGRGRDQPQHF
DNA: TGTGCCAGTAGTATAGTGGGCAGGGGGCGGGATCAGCCCCAGCATTTT

V: TRBV7-9
D: -
size: -
J: TRBJ2-7
CDR3: CASSSVAGQISYEQYF
DNA: TGTGCCAGCAGCTCCGTAGCGGGACAGATCTCCTACGAGCAGTACTTC

V: TRBV2
D: TRBD2
size: -
J: TRBJ2-7
CDR3: CASSETSAYEQYF
DNA: TGTGCCAGCAGTGAGACTAGCGCATACGAGCAGTACTTC

V: TRBV6-5
D: TRBD1
size: -
J: TRBJ1-1
CDR3: CASKKTGGFTEAFF
DNA: TGTGCCAGCAAGAAGACAGGGGGCTTCACTGAAGCTTTCTTT

V: TRBV19
D: -
size: -
J: TRBJ2-3
CDR3: CASSMGWGQDTQYF
DNA: TGTGCCAGTAGTATGGGGTGGGGGCAAGATACGCAGTATTTT

V: TRBV3-1/TRBV3-2
D: TRBD1
size: once
J: TRBJ1-1
CDR3: CASSQGQGNTEAFF
DNA: TGTGCCAGCAGCCAAGGACAGGGAAACACTGAAGCTTTCTTT

V: TRBV5-6
D: -
size: -
J: TRBJ1-1
CDR3: CASSLKKWRTMNTEAFF
DNA: TGTGCCAGCAGCTTGAAAAAATGGAGGACCATGAACACTGAAGCTTTCTTT

V: TRBV12-5
D: -
size: -
J: TRBJ2-5
CDR3: CASGLTETQYF
DNA: TGTGCTAGTGGTTTAACTGAGACCCAGTACTTC